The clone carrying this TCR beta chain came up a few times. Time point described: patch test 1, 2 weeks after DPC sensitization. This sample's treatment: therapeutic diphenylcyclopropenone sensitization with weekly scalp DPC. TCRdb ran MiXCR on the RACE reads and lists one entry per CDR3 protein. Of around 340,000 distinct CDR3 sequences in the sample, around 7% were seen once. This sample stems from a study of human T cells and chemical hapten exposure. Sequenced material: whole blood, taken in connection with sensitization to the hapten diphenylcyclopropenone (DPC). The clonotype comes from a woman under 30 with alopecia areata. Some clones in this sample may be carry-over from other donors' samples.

The CDR3: CASSTGLTKNIQYF. The CDR3 region has the DNA TGTGCCAGCAGCACAGGGTTAACCAAAAACATTCAGTACTTC. The genes are TRBV6-2 or TRBV6-3 and TRBJ2-4; TRBD1 might be the D (6 bases). This CDR3 is 14 amino acids long. V was pared by 6 bases and J by 2 bases, with 11 bases between. Germline V gene lookup returns CDR1 MNHEY and CDR2 SVGEGT.